Shown below are 30 T cell receptor beta chains from a single sample sequenced in a study of response to subunit inactivated influenza vaccine. MiXCR, applied by TCRdb to the RT-PCR reads, yields one record per CDR3 protein. The sample records 500,000 to 600,000 distinct CDR3 sequences, 14% being singletons. The input for sequencing was PBMCs from blood, taken 11 to 12 days after vaccination. Receptors were obtained from a man aged 50 to 59 who received an inactivated influenza vaccine.

The chain recombines TRBV12-3 or TRBV12-4 with TRBJ2-2, with D uncertain. Between the trimmed V and J ends, which lost 2 bases and 7 bases, there was a span of 17 bases. The CDR3 has 16 amino acids. The CDR3 loop reads CASSLPGSRPVGELFF. For the CDR3, the DNA is TGTGCCAGCAGTTTACCCGGGTCTCGGCCTGTCGGGGAGCTGTTTTTT.

The chain uses TRBV5-1 and TRBJ1-1; D might be TRBD1 (5 bases). This CDR3 is 14 amino acids long. The germline V gene has CDR1 SGHRS and CDR2 YFSETQ. V gave up 4 bases and J gave up 4 bases, with 14 bases separating them. CDR3 nucleotides: TGCGCCAGCAGCAGGGAAACCAGGGCCACTGAAGCTTTCTTT. Its translation: CASSRETRATEAFF.

The rearrangement uses TRBV11-2 and TRBJ2-5, with 8 bases identical to TRBD2. CDR1 and CDR2 (germline): SGHAT, FQNNGV. Trimming took 1 base from V and 5 from J; bases not matched to a gene: 6. The length of the CDR3 is 15 residues. CDR3 bases: TGTGCCAGCAGCTTAGCCCAGCGGGGGCGGGAGACCCAGTACTTC. This sequence encodes CASSLAQRGRETQYF.

This chain joins TRBV4-1 and TRBJ2-3; TRBD1 matches 10 bases. In germline, CDR1 is MGHRA, CDR2 YSYEKL. The CDR3 has 15 amino acids. J lost 6 bases, V lost 2 bases, and 5 bases had no gene match. The CDR3 loop is CASSQSGTGADTQYF. DNA for the CDR3: TGCGCCAGCAGCCAAAGTGGGACAGGGGCCGATACGCAGTATTTT.

The rearrangement uses TRBV20-1 and TRBJ1-4, with 8 positions matching TRBD1. V gave up 2 bases and J gave up 4 bases; unmatched junction bases: 6. The CDR3 consists of 15 residues. CDR1 and CDR2 (germline): DFQATT, SNEGSKA (reference sequence). The CDR3: CSARLRGLGNEKLFF. The CDR3, as DNA: TGCAGTGCTAGACTCAGGGGGCTCGGTAATGAAAAACTGTTTTTT.

The chain has TRBV7-6 and TRBJ2-3, with TRBD1 matching over 9 bases. The CDR3 extends over 15 amino acids. In germline, CDR1 is SGHVS, CDR2 FNYEAQ. Trimming at V came to 1 base and at J to 5 bases, leaving 4 bases not matched to a gene. The CDR3 is CASSLGQGGRDTQYF. The CDR3 DNA reads TGTGCCAGCAGCTTAGGACAGGGGGGTAGAGATACGCAGTATTTT.

This clonotype was counted a few times. The gene calls are TRBV20-1 and TRBJ2-1; 12 nucleotides align to TRBD2. This CDR3 region has 15 residues. The V and J ends lost 6 bases and 4 bases, in that order; junction bases with no gene match: 7. Germline values: CDR1 DFQATT, CDR2 SNEGSKA (reference sequence). CDR3 DNA: TGCAGTGCCTACCCGACTAGCGGGAGTTACAATGAGCAGTTCTTC. This encodes CSAYPTSGSYNEQFF.

The gene calls are TRBV3-1 and TRBJ2-7, with D tentatively TRBD2 (6 bases). Germline-derived CDR1 and CDR2 are LGHDT and YNNKEL (reference sequence). This CDR3 spans 15 amino acids. V lost 1 base, J lost 6 bases, and 16 bases lay in between. The CDR3 region has the DNA TGTGCCAGCAGCCAAGCGGGTAGCGACGGGGGCGAGCAGTACTTC. It encodes CASSQAGSDGGEQYF.

The chain links TRBV20-1 to TRBJ1-6, with D perhaps matching TRBD1 (6 bases). Looked up from germline, CDR1 is DFQATT and CDR2 is SNEGSKA (reference sequence). V lost 4 bases, J lost 6 bases, and 19 bases lay in between. This CDR3 contains 16 residues. The DNA of the CDR3 is TGCAGTGCTACGGAGATTACGGGACACCTTAATTCACCCCTCCACTTT. Translation gives CSATEITGHLNSPLHF.

This clonotype appeared many times. The V call is TRBV4-3, the J call TRBJ2-7; 9 bases map to TRBD1. With 4 bases clipped from V and 2 bases from J, the junction kept 3 bases outside the gene matches. Germline V CDR1 and CDR2: LGHNA, YSLEER. CDR3 length: 14 amino acids. The chain's CDR3 is CASSRGQGPYEQYF. CDR3 DNA sequence: TGCGCCAGCAGCCGGGGACAGGGACCCTACGAGCAGTACTTC.

This clonotype occurred a few times. The chain combines TRBV7-6 with TRBJ2-3, with 10 bases that match TRBD2. V dropped 1 base and J dropped 4; count of bases not matched to a gene: 8. The CDR3 is 17 amino acids. CDR1 and CDR2 from the germline V gene are SGHVS and FNYEAQ. The CDR3 DNA reads TGTGCCAGCAGCTTAGAGGCGGGGACTAGCGTGCCAGATACGCAGTATTTT. Translating gives CASSLEAGTSVPDTQYF.

The gene calls are TRBV27 and TRBJ2-7, with 7 bases fitting TRBD1. The CDR3 runs to 18 residues. J was trimmed by 3 bases and V by 3 bases; bases with no gene match: 17. Per germline, CDR1 MNHEY and CDR2 SMNVEV (reference sequence). The CDR3 loop reads CASSFVTPATGYSYEQYF. The CDR3 DNA reads as TGTGCCAGCAGTTTTGTGACTCCGGCGACAGGGTACAGCTACGAGCAGTACTTC.

The rearrangement links TRBV5-6 to TRBJ2-7, with 8 bases fitting TRBD1. The CDR3 contains 13 residues. The ends lost 7 bases at V and 6 bases at J; junction bases unmatched: 9. Germline V gene data show CDR1 as SGHDT and CDR2 as YYEEEE. CDR3 sequence reads: CASFPPGGSEQYF. The CDR3 region has the DNA TGTGCCAGCTTCCCCCCAGGGGGCAGCGAGCAGTACTTC.

The CDR3 DNA reads as TGTGCCAGCAGCTTCACCGGGACTAGCGGGGGGGCCGGCAATGAGCAGTTCTTC. Its translation is CASSFTGTSGGAGNEQFF. This rearrangement joins TRBV11-2 to TRBJ2-1; 16 bases are a match to TRBD2. The junction had 8 bases not matched to a gene; V was cut back by 3 bases and J by 6 bases. This CDR3 has 18 residues. Looked up from germline, CDR1 is SGHAT and CDR2 is FQNNGV. Combining the CDR3 with reference TRBV11-2 and TRBJ2-1 gives the whole variable domain EAGVAQSPRYKIIEKRQSVAFWCNPISGHATLYWYQQILGQGPKLLIQFQNNGVVDDSQLPKDRFSAERLKGVDSTLKIQPAKLEDSAVYLCASSFTGTSGGAGNEQFFGPGTRLTVL.

This clonotype was seen a handful of times. For the CDR3, the DNA is TGTGCCAGCAGCGCTCGGGGTAAACCCCCCGGGGAGCTGTTTTTT. Its protein product is CASSARGKPPGELFF. The genes are TRBV7-6 and TRBJ2-2; possible D gene TRBD2, 5 bases. This CDR3 has 15 amino acids. Germline V gene data show CDR1 as SGHVS and CDR2 as FNYEAQ. With 5 bases removed from V and 6 bases from J, the gap between germline ends came to 16 bases.

This clonotype was picked up many times. V gene TRBV11-2 combines with J gene TRBJ2-7; 10 bases are a match to TRBD2. V was clipped by 4 bases and J by 2 bases; unmatched bases: 5. The CDR3 spans 15 residues. From germline, CDR1 is SGHAT and CDR2 FQNNGV. The CDR3 protein is CASSSWTSGTYEQYF. In nucleotides, the CDR3 is TGTGCCAGCAGCTCCTGGACTAGCGGAACCTACGAGCAGTACTTC.

This chain uses TRBV29-1 with TRBJ2-5; D is possibly TRBD1 (6 bases). The CDR3 runs to 15 residues. The germline CDR1 and CDR2 sequences are SQVTM and ANQGSEA. V was shortened by 4 bases and J by 7 bases, with 22 bases between the two germline ends. The CDR3 DNA reads TGCAGCGTTGGGCAGCAGGGGACCGGTTGGGGGACCCAGTACTTC. Translating it yields CSVGQQGTGWGTQYF.

This clonotype turned up a few times. The genes are TRBV9 and TRBJ2-2; 12 bases fit TRBD1. CDR1 is SGDLS and CDR2 is YYNGEE in the germline V gene. V was clipped by 0 bases and J by 3 bases; unmatched bases: 6. The CDR3 runs to 18 residues. The CDR3 here is CASSVVGTGGADTGELFF. CDR3 sequence (DNA): TGTGCCAGCAGCGTAGTTGGGACAGGGGGCGCGGACACCGGGGAGCTGTTTTTT. Together with reference TRBV9 and TRBJ2-2, the CDR3 gives the full variable domain: DSGVTQTPKHLITATGQRVTLRCSPRSGDLSVYWYQQSLDQGLQFLIQYYNGEERAKGNILERFSAQQFPDLHSELNLSSLELGDSALYFCASSVVGTGGADTGELFFGEGSRLTVL.

This sequence joins TRBV28 and TRBJ1-6; D not resolved. Germline CDR1 reads MDHEN; CDR2 reads SYDVKM. The V end lost 7 bases, the J end lost 9 bases, and 16 bases lay between the germline ends. The CDR3 is made up of 14 amino acids. CDR3 sequence: CASNHDTFSSPLHF. In DNA, the CDR3 is TGTGCCAGCAACCATGACACATTTTCTTCACCCCTCCACTTT.

This clonotype turned up a few times. V is TRBV11-2 and J is TRBJ2-7; maybe TRBD2 (5 bases). Trimming removed 4 bases at V and 0 bases at J, with 16 bases between. There are 16 residues in the CDR3. Germline values: CDR1 SGHAT, CDR2 FQNNGV. The CDR3 spells CASSSPVLRASYEQYF. The CDR3 DNA reads TGTGCCAGCAGCTCCCCTGTCTTGCGGGCCTCCTACGAGCAGTACTTC.

This chain uses TRBV14 with TRBJ2-5; D gene unclear. With 1 base removed from V and 4 bases from J, the gap between germline ends came to 10 bases. Germline V gene lookup returns CDR1 SGHDN and CDR2 FVKESK. The CDR3 is 14 residues long. CDR3 region: CASSQALWGETQYF. CDR3 DNA: TGTGCCAGCAGCCAAGCCCTTTGGGGAGAGACCCAGTACTTC.

V usage is TRBV12-3 or TRBV12-4 and J usage is TRBJ2-7; perhaps TRBD2 as D (6 bases). V lost 5 bases, J lost 9 bases, and 20 bases lay in between. This CDR3 spans 14 amino acids. CDR3 sequence: CASSPVPASDMQYF. As DNA, the CDR3 is TGTGCCAGCAGTCCTGTCCCTGCTAGCGACATGCAGTACTTC.

The chain recombines TRBV15 with TRBJ2-1, with TRBD2 matching over 7 bases. This CDR3 has 14 residues. CDR1 and CDR2 from the germline V gene are LNHNV and YYDKDF (reference sequence). V was pared by 1 base and J by 8 bases, with 5 bases of the junction left unmatched. CDR3: CATSRGLAPYEQFF. The CDR3, as DNA: TGTGCCACCAGCAGAGGACTAGCCCCCTATGAGCAGTTCTTC.

There are a few counts of this clonotype. V is TRBV6-2 or TRBV6-3 and J is TRBJ2-2; perhaps TRBD1 as D (6 bases). The V and J ends lost 4 bases and 0 bases respectively, with 15 bases between them. Germline V gene sequence: CDR1 MNHEY, CDR2 SVGEGT. The CDR3 consists of 17 residues. CDR3 protein: CASSFRSTGANTGELFF. CDR3 sequence (DNA): TGTGCCAGCAGTTTCCGGTCGACAGGCGCGAACACCGGGGAGCTGTTTTTT.

The chain joins TRBV7-2 to TRBJ1-1; D remains ambiguous. Per the germline V gene, CDR1 is SGHTA and CDR2 is FQGNSA. The length of the CDR3 is 15 residues. V dropped 2 bases and J dropped 0 bases, with 10 bases sitting between them. DNA of the CDR3: TGTGCCAGCAGCTTATCCTCACAGTTGAACACTGAAGCTTTCTTT. Translation gives CASSLSSQLNTEAFF.

The chain joins TRBV4-1 to TRBJ2-1, with D hard to call. Germline CDR1 MGHRA, CDR2 YSYEKL. This CDR3 is built from 13 residues. Deletions cut 4 bases from V and 7 bases from J, with 11 bases between. This CDR3 reads CASSRIGTNEQFF. The CDR3 region has the DNA TGCGCCAGCAGCCGTATCGGCACGAATGAGCAGTTCTTC.

This chain connects TRBV15 to TRBJ2-1; 10 bases are a match to TRBD2. Germline V gives CDR1 LNHNV, CDR2 YYDKDF (reference sequence). After removal of 9 bases from V and 7 bases from J, the junction contained 15 bases not matched to a gene. The CDR3 is made up of 16 amino acids. This CDR3 reads CATITGTSVDFNEQFF. The CDR3 coding sequence is TGTGCCACTATAACGGGGACTAGCGTCGATTTTAATGAGCAGTTCTTC.

The CDR3 spells CASSPLRTGKETQYF. CDR3 nucleotide sequence: TGTGCCAGCAGCCCCCTCCGGACAGGGAAAGAGACCCAGTACTTC. The genes are TRBV7-2 and TRBJ2-5, with 8 bases that match TRBD1. Germline-derived CDR1 and CDR2 are SGHTA and FQGNSA. The CDR3 sequence is 15 residues long. Losses at the gene ends were 5 bases for V and 3 bases for J; bases not matched to a gene: 8.

This clonotype was seen a handful of times. The rearrangement links TRBV6-2 or TRBV6-3 to TRBJ1-1, with D unresolved. This CDR3 has 14 amino acids. V was trimmed by 5 bases and J by 0 bases, leaving 10 bases between them. Germline V gene sequence: CDR1 MNHEY, CDR2 SVGEGT. CDR3 bases: TGTGCCAGCAGTGCCCGAACATTGAACACTGAAGCTTTCTTT. Translating gives CASSARTLNTEAFF.

J is TRBJ2-7 and V is TRBV4-3, with TRBD1 as a possible D gene (5 bases). Germline CDR1 is LGHNA and CDR2 is YSLEER. The CDR3 runs 14 residues. The V end was cut by 0 bases, the J end by 2 bases, with 8 bases between. CDR3 in DNA: TGCGCCAGCAGCCAAGACAGGGCCCCCTACGAGCAGTACTTC. Its protein product is CASSQDRAPYEQYF.